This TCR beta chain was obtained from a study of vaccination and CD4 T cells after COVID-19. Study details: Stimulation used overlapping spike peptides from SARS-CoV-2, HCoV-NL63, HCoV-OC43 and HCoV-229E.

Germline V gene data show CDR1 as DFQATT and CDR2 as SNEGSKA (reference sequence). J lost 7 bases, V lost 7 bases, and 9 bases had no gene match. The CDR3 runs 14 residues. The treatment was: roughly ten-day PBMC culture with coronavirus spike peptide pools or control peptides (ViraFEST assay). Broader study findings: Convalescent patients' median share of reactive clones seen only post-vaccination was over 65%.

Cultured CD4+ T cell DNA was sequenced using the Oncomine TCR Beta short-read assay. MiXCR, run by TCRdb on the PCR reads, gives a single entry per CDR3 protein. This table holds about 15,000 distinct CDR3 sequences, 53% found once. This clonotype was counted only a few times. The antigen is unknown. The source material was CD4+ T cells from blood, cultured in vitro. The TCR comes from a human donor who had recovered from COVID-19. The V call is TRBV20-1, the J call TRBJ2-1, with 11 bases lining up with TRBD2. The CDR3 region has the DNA TGCAGTGGACGGGGTAGCGGGAGGGCGAATGAGCAGTTCTTC. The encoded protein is CSGRGSGRANEQFF.